A selection of T cell receptor beta chains follows, all from one sample in a study of T cells in Graves' hyperthyroidism and ophthalmopathy. TCRdb redid the calling of the multiplex PCR reads with MiXCR, one entry per CDR3 protein. The profile shows about 690,000 distinct CDR3 sequences, approximately 15% of them singletons. Sequencing was done on a sample of blood. All receptors come from a man aged 50 or older with Graves' hyperthyroidism. Each CDR3 is given with its conserved first and last residue. A D gene is named only where the DNA matches it firmly. The listing skips clone size in some rows; elsewhere it reads once, few, many or a size class.

v_call	j_call	d_call	clone_size	cdr3_length	cdr3_nt	cdr3_aa
TRBV24-1	TRBJ2-7	TRBD2	many	14	TGTGCCACCAGTTCTAGCGGGAGAAGCTACGAGCAGTACTTC	CATSSSGRSYEQYF
TRBV19	TRBJ2-7	NA	NA	11	TGTGCCACTCTATCTAATAACGAGCAGTACTTC	CATLSNNEQYF
TRBV28	TRBJ2-7	TRBD2	few	15	TGTGCCAGCAGTTCACCCCCAGCGGGGACCGACGAGCAGTACTTC	CASSSPPAGTDEQYF
TRBV11-3	TRBJ2-1	NA	few	14	TGTGCCAGCAGCTTCCGGGAGAGGAACAATGAGCAGTTCTTC	CASSFRERNNEQFF
TRBV9	TRBJ2-1	NA	NA	18	TGTGCCAGCAGCGTAGCTGCTGGCTTCAGGGGATATTACAATGAGCAGTTCTTC	CASSVAAGFRGYYNEQFF
TRBV18	TRBJ2-1	NA	many	13	TGTGCCAGCTCAGAGAGCCGGGACAATGAGCAGTTCTTC	CASSESRDNEQFF
TRBV11-1	TRBJ2-3	NA	many	16	TGTGCCAGCAGCTTAGCGGTCGCGGGTGTTGGAGATACGCAGTATTTT	CASSLAVAGVGDTQYF
TRBV12-3/TRBV12-4	TRBJ2-4	NA	many	17	TGTGCCAGCAGTCAATTAACAACGGTACTAGCCAAAAACATTCAGTACTTC	CASSQLTTVLAKNIQYF
TRBV20-1	TRBJ2-7	NA	many	12	TGCAGTGCTTTTGACTATCCTTCCGAGCAGTACTTC	CSAFDYPSEQYF
TRBV19	TRBJ2-1	TRBD1	many	16	TGTGCCAGTAGTACCGCGGGACAGGGTTCCGGCAATGAGCAGTTCTTC	CASSTAGQGSGNEQFF
TRBV28	TRBJ1-2	NA	many	13	TGTGCCAGCAGTTTTAGTCAGCTCTATGGCTACACCTTC	CASSFSQLYGYTF
TRBV6-2/TRBV6-3	TRBJ2-1	TRBD1	NA	14	TGTGCCAGCACGGACAGGGGGCTAGGGAATGAGCAGTTCTTC	CASTDRGLGNEQFF
TRBV18	TRBJ1-5	TRBD1	many	13	TGTGCCAGCAGCCCGGACAGGGATCAGCCCCAGCATTTT	CASSPDRDQPQHF
TRBV29-1	TRBJ2-1	NA	many	13	TGCAGCGTACGTACAGACTCCTACAATGAGCAGTTCTTC	CSVRTDSYNEQFF
TRBV28	TRBJ1-3	TRBD1	NA	16	TGTGCCAGCCGAGGACAGGGGAGGGGCTCTGGAAACACCATATATTTT	CASRGQGRGSGNTIYF
TRBV2	TRBJ2-3	NA	many	14	TGTGCCAGCCAGACAGGTCCCAGCACAGATACGCAGTATTTT	CASQTGPSTDTQYF
TRBV19	TRBJ2-7	NA	NA	14	TGTGCCAGTGCCACAGGATTCGGAGGGGACGAGCAGTACTTC	CASATGFGGDEQYF
TRBV5-8	TRBJ2-3	NA	many	16	TGTGCCAGCAGCCCCGTTGCCAGGTCTGCGACAGATACGCAGTATTTT	CASSPVARSATDTQYF
TRBV7-8	TRBJ2-1	TRBD2	NA	19	TGTGCCAGCAGCTTAGTAGGAGACTCTAGCGGGAGAACCTACAATGAGCAGTTCTTC	CASSLVGDSSGRTYNEQFF
TRBV28	TRBJ2-3	TRBD2	many	14	TGTGCCAGCAGTTTAGGCGGGAGACCAGATACGCAGTATTTT	CASSLGGRPDTQYF
TRBV14	TRBJ1-6	NA	NA	17	TGTGCCAGCAGCTCCTGGGGAGGGAGCGCCTATAATTCACCCCTCCACTTT	CASSSWGGSAYNSPLHF
TRBV6-1	TRBJ2-1	NA	NA	15	TGTGCCAGCAGTGAAGACCTGGGACCTTTCAATGAGCAGTTCTTC	CASSEDLGPFNEQFF
TRBV3-1	TRBJ2-1	TRBD2	few	15	TGTGCCAGCAGCCAGAGACTAGCGGGAGAGGATGAGCAGTTCTTC	CASSQRLAGEDEQFF
TRBV20-1	TRBJ2-1	NA	many	17	TGCAGTGCTAGGCCAGTCTCTGGAACGGGAAGTATAGATGAGCAGTTCTTC	CSARPVSGTGSIDEQFF
TRBV12-3/TRBV12-4	TRBJ2-3	NA	once	16	TGTGCCAGCAGCGATGGGACTTCGTCCCTAACAGATACGCAGTATTTT	CASSDGTSSLTDTQYF
TRBV11-2	TRBJ1-1	NA	many	16	TGTGCCAGCAGCTTAGGGCTGACCGTGATGAACACTGAAGCTTTCTTT	CASSLGLTVMNTEAFF
TRBV7-2	TRBJ1-2	NA	NA	15	TGTGCCAGCAGCTTAGATGTTGCGGCCCACTGGGGCTACACCTTC	CASSLDVAAHWGYTF
TRBV6-1	TRBJ1-3	TRBD1	few	15	TGTGCCAGCAGTTCCCGGACAGGAGCAGGAAACACCACATATTTT	CASSSRTGAGNTTYF
TRBV28	TRBJ1-4	TRBD1	many	15	TGTGCCAGCAGTTCTCCTGGACAGGGGTTCGAAAAACTGTTTTTT	CASSSPGQGFEKLFF
TRBV2	TRBJ1-1	NA	NA	13	TGTGCCAGCGAGGCTGAGGGGTTCACTGAAGCTTTCTTT	CASEAEGFTEAFF
TRBV12-3/TRBV12-4	TRBJ2-2	TRBD2	NA	16	TGTGCCAGCAGTTTCGGGACTAGGGGGGACACCGGGGAGCTGTTTTTT	CASSFGTRGDTGELFF
TRBV4-1	TRBJ2-3	TRBD2	few	17	TGCGCCAGCAGCCAAGACGGGGGAGGCGGGAGCGCAGATACGCAGTATTTT	CASSQDGGGGSADTQYF
TRBV20-1	TRBJ1-4	TRBD1	NA	15	TGCAGTGCTAGGGTCCCGGGACAGGACTTTGAAAAACTGTTTTTT	CSARVPGQDFEKLFF
TRBV7-8	TRBJ2-1	TRBD2	NA	17	TGTGCCAGCAGCTTAGGTTTAATAGCGGGAGGGTGGAATGAGCAGTTCTTC	CASSLGLIAGGWNEQFF
TRBV2	TRBJ1-1	NA	few	13	TGTGCCAGCAGTGAAGGCAGCCACACTGAAGCTTTCTTT	CASSEGSHTEAFF
TRBV28	TRBJ2-5	TRBD1	few	17	TGTGCCAGCAGTCCGATAGGGACAGGGGGGTTGCGAGAGACCCAGTACTTC	CASSPIGTGGLRETQYF
TRBV27	TRBJ2-7	TRBD2	many	15	TGTGCCAGCAGTGCGCCGGGAGGTGCCGGGTACGAGCAGTACTTC	CASSAPGGAGYEQYF
TRBV16	TRBJ1-5	NA	NA	13	TGTGCCAGCAGCAAGACAGTAAATCAGCCCCAGCATTTT	CASSKTVNQPQHF
TRBV6-2/TRBV6-3	TRBJ2-1	NA	NA	13	TGTGCCAGCAGTTACTCAGTAAGGGAAAGGCAGTTCTTC	CASSYSVRERQFF
TRBV19	TRBJ2-1	TRBD2	NA	15	TGTGCCAGTAGTATTACTAGCGGGACTTACAATGAGCAGTTCTTC	CASSITSGTYNEQFF
TRBV27	TRBJ2-1	NA	few	14	TGTGCCAGCAGTTTATCGGCTAGTATCGCTGAGCAGTTCTTC	CASSLSASIAEQFF